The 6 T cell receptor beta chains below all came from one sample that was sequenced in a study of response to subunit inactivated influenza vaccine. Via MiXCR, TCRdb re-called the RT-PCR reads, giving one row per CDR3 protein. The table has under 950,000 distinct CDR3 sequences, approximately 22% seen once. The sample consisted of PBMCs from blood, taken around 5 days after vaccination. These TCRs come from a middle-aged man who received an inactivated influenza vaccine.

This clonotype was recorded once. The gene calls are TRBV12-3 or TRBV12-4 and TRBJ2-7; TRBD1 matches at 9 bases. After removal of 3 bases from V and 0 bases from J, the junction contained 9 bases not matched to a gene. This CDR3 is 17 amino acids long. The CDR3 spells CASSFQTGTGTSYEQYF. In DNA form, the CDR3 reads TGTGCCAGCAGTTTCCAAACCGGGACAGGGACCTCCTACGAGCAGTACTTC.

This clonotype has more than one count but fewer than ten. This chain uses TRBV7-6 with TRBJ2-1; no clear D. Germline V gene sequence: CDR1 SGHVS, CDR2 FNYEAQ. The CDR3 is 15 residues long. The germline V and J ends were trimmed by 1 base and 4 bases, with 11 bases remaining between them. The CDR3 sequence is CASSLDLVNYNEQFF. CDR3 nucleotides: TGTGCCAGCAGCTTAGACCTAGTAAATTACAATGAGCAGTTCTTC.

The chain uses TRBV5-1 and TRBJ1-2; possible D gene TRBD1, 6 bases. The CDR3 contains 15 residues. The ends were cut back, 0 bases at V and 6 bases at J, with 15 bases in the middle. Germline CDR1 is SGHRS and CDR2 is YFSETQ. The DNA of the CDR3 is TGCGCCAGCAGCTTGGCCCCCCCGGGGGCGAATGGCTACACCTTC. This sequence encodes CASSLAPPGANGYTF.

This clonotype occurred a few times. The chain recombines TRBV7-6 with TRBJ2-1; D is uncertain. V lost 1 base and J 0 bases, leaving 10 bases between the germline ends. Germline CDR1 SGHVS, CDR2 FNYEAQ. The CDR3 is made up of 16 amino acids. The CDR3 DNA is TGTGCCAGCAGCTTAGAGGTTCTGAGCTCCTACAATGAGCAGTTCTTC. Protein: CASSLEVLSSYNEQFF.

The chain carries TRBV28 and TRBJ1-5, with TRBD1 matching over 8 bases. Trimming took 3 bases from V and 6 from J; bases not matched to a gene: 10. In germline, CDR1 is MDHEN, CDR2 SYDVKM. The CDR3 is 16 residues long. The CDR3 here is CASSFYRTGNRQPQHF. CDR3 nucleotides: TGTGCCAGCAGTTTCTACCGGACAGGGAATCGTCAGCCCCAGCATTTT.

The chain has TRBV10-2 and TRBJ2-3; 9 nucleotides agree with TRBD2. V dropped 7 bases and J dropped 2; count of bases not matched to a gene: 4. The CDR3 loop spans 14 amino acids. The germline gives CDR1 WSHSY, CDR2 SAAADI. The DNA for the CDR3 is TGCGCCAGCATAGCGGGGGTGTACACAGATACGCAGTATTTT. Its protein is CASIAGVYTDTQYF.